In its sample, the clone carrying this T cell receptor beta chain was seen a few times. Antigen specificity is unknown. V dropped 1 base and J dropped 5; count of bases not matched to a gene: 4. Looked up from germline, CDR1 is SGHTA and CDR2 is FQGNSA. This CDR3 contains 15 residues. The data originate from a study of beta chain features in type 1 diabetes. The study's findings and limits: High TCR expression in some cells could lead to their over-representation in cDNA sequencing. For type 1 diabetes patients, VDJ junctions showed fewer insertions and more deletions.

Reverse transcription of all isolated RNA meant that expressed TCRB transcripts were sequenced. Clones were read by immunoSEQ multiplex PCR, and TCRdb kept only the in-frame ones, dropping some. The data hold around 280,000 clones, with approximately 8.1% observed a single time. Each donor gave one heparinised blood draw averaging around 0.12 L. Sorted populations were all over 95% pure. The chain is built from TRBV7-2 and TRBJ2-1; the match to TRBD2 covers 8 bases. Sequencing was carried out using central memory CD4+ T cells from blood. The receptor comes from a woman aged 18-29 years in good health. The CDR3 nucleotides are TGTGCCAGCAGCTTAGGACTAGCGATTAACAATGAGCAGTTCTTC. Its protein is CASSLGLAINNEQFF.